This TCR beta chain was observed in a study of cytomegalovirus exposure and HLA in healthy donors. The study ran its PCR with 60 Vbeta and 13 Jbeta primers. Sequencing was performed with immunoSEQ multiplex PCR; in TCRdb, only in-frame clones are kept and a portion is missing. The sample yields 65,000 to 95,000 clones, over 65% seen once. This clone was detected once. The CDR3 has 16 amino acids. The V gene's germline CDR1 is SEHNR and CDR2 FQNEAQ (reference sequence). Unmatched junction bases numbered 9, after V lost 4 bases and J lost 3 bases. The V and J genes are TRBV7-9 and TRBJ2-3, with 8 bases identical to TRBD2. Material: PBMCs. The sequence was collected from a man aged 45-65 years in good health and CMV-seronegative. The CDR3 DNA reads TGTGCCAGCAGCTCATGGACTAGCTGGGGGACAGATACGCAGTATTTT. It codes for CASSSWTSWGTDTQYF.